A selection of T cell receptor beta chains follows, all from one sample in a study of cytomegalovirus exposure and HLA in healthy donors. The table came from immunoSEQ multiplex PCR; TCRdb's copy has only in-frame clones and leaves some out. This sample has over 150,000 clones; under 80% occur once, and the top ten carry about 2%. The source material was PBMCs. These receptors were obtained from a man aged 25-45 years in good health and CMV-seronegative. CDR3s include the opening cysteine and the closing phenylalanine or tryptophan. The D gene is left open where the match is weak. Where a row states a size, it is once, few, many or the class of an expanded clone; other rows omit it.

abundance	j_gene	len	v_gene	d_gene	CDR3aa	CDR3nt
once	TRBJ2-5	16	TRBV28	-	CASSLGQGSFQETQYF	TGTGCCAGCAGTTTAGGGCAGGGGTCCTTCCAAGAGACCCAGTACTTC
-	TRBJ2-3	14	TRBV30	-	CAWSPGSSTDTQYF	TGTGCCTGGAGCCCGGGGTCTAGCACAGATACGCAGTATTTT
few	TRBJ1-3	16	TRBV4-1	-	CASSQAQGNSGNTIYF	TGCGCCAGCAGCCAAGCCCAGGGGAACTCTGGAAACACCATATATTTT
-	TRBJ2-5	15	TRBV13	TRBD2	CASSHKRGGLETQYF	TGTGCCAGCAGCCACAAGCGGGGGGGCCTAGAGACCCAGTACTTC
-	TRBJ2-1	12	TRBV29-1	-	CSGEQGRNEQFF	TGCAGCGGGGAACAGGGGAGGAATGAGCAGTTCTTC
-	TRBJ2-1	12	TRBV7-2	TRBD2	CASSLEAGGQFF	TGTGCCAGCAGCTTAGAAGCGGGGGGGCAGTTCTTC
-	TRBJ1-1	13	TRBV7-2	-	CASSLAGVSEAFF	TGTGCCAGCAGCTTAGCAGGGGTTAGTGAAGCTTTCTTT
-	TRBJ1-1	13	TRBV7-9	-	CASSPLSNTEAFF	TGTGCCAGCAGCCCTCTAAGTAACACTGAAGCTTTCTTT
-	TRBJ2-3	15	TRBV4-1	-	CASSQEGGGIDTQYF	TGCGCCAGCAGCCAAGAGGGAGGGGGTATAGATACGCAGTATTTT
-	TRBJ2-7	14	TRBV9	TRBD1	CASSVGDRTYEQYF	TGTGCCAGCAGCGTAGGGGACAGAACCTACGAGCAGTACTTC
-	TRBJ1-1	14	TRBV5-4	-	CASSLGTAETEAFF	TGTGCCAGCAGCCTTGGGACTGCGGAAACTGAAGCTTTCTTT
-	TRBJ2-3	14	TRBV7-8	-	CASSLSPVTDTQYF	TGTGCCAGCAGCTTATCTCCGGTCACAGATACGCAGTATTTT
-	TRBJ1-6	13	TRBV18	TRBD1	CASSRGQSSPLHF	TGTGCCAGCTCACGGGGACAGAGTTCACCCCTCCACTTT
once	TRBJ1-1	13	TRBV7-2	-	CASSLAREYEAFF	TGTGCCAGCAGCTTGGCGAGGGAATACGAAGCTTTCTTT
few	TRBJ2-1	14	TRBV18	TRBD2	CASSPSAGGTEQFF	TGTGCCAGCTCACCTTCAGCGGGGGGGACTGAGCAGTTCTTC
-	TRBJ2-4	16	TRBV28	-	CASSLYAELAKNIQYF	TGTGCCAGCAGTTTATATGCGGAATTAGCCAAAAACATTCAGTACTTC
once	TRBJ2-3	14	TRBV2	TRBD1	CASTRDSHTDTQYF	TGTGCCAGTACCCGGGACAGCCACACAGATACGCAGTATTTT
few	TRBJ1-2	15	TRBV4-3	-	CASSQDAETLYGYTF	TGCGCCAGCAGCCAAGATGCGGAGACTCTCTATGGCTACACCTTC
-	TRBJ2-1	12	TRBV27	TRBD1	CASSPNRGQQFF	TGTGCCAGCAGCCCTAACAGGGGCCAGCAGTTCTTC
-	TRBJ1-2	15	TRBV29-1	TRBD1	CSVEPQTGGDYGYTF	TGCAGCGTTGAACCCCAGACAGGGGGTGACTATGGCTACACCTTC
-	TRBJ1-1	14	TRBV27	-	CASSFSYGFGEAFF	TGTGCCAGCAGTTTTAGTTACGGTTTCGGGGAAGCTTTCTTT
-	TRBJ2-1	15	TRBV7-9	TRBD2	CASRYGASGAIEQFF	TGTGCCAGCAGATATGGGGCTAGCGGGGCTATTGAGCAGTTCTTC
-	TRBJ1-4	11	TRBV30	-	CAWKQNEKLFF	TGTGCCTGGAAACAGAATGAAAAACTGTTTTTT
-	TRBJ1-1	15	TRBV7-8	-	CASSLEGVRDTEAFF	TGTGCCAGCAGCTTAGAAGGGGTCCGGGACACTGAAGCTTTCTTT
-	TRBJ2-1	15	TRBV5-1	-	CASSPRTSLGNEQFF	TGCGCCAGCAGCCCGAGGACATCCCTCGGCAATGAGCAGTTCTTC
-	TRBJ1-1	14	TRBV7-2	-	CASSLRERAAQAFF	TGTGCCAGCAGCCTACGAGAGCGGGCGGCACAAGCTTTCTTT
-	TRBJ2-5	13	TRBV6-5	TRBD2	CASKKGLFETQYF	TGTGCCAGCAAAAAGGGACTATTTGAGACCCAGTACTTC
-	TRBJ2-7	17	TRBV27	TRBD1	CASSPIWSGQGTYEQYF	TGTGCCAGCAGTCCTATATGGTCGGGACAGGGGACCTACGAGCAGTACTTC
-	TRBJ1-1	13	TRBV9	-	CASSVAVNTEAFF	TGTGCCAGCAGCGTAGCTGTGAACACTGAAGCTTTCTTT
-	TRBJ1-1	15	TRBV4-2	TRBD1	CASSQDNRGDTEAFF	TGTGCCAGCAGCCAAGATAACAGGGGAGACACTGAAGCTTTCTTT
-	TRBJ2-3	16	TRBV10-3	TRBD1	CAISESETGGTDTQYF	TGTGCCATCAGTGAGTCGGAAACAGGGGGCACAGATACGCAGTATTTT
-	TRBJ2-7	16	TRBV4-2	TRBD2	CASSQDLAGENYEQYF	TGTGCCAGCAGCCAAGACTTAGCGGGGGAGAACTACGAGCAGTACTTC
-	TRBJ2-7	15	TRBV4-3	-	CASSLSRDSSYEQYF	TGCGCCAGCAGCCTTTCCAGGGATTCGTCCTACGAGCAGTACTTC
-	TRBJ1-2	13	TRBV7-9	-	CASSPGVYYGYTF	TGTGCCAGCAGCCCAGGGGTCTACTATGGCTACACCTTC
-	TRBJ2-3	15	TRBV2	TRBD2	CATPLSGGAKSAQYF	TGTGCCACACCACTTAGCGGGGGGGCCAAGTCCGCGCAGTATTTT
-	TRBJ1-1	15	TRBV11-2	TRBD1	CASSLGSTGGTEAFF	TGTGCCAGCAGCTTAGGCTCGACAGGGGGCACTGAAGCTTTCTTT
-	TRBJ2-1	12	TRBV7-2	TRBD2	CASSLDRGGQFF	TGTGCCAGCAGCTTGGACCGGGGGGGGCAGTTCTTC